This T cell receptor (beta chain) was sequenced during a study of blood T cells in healthy people across ages. The table lists this clonotype with a few counts. The CDR3 extends over 14 amino acids. The V and J ends lost 8 bases and 10 bases, in that order; junction bases with no gene match: 15. Germline V gene sequence: CDR1 MNHEY, CDR2 SMNVEV (reference sequence). Primed by a sample-barcoded 5' primer and a J-beta primer mix, a second PCR proceeded for 7 to 11 cycles. TCRdb recomputed calls from the 5' RACE reads with MiXCR, one row per CDR3 protein. This sample has 1.5 million to 1.8 million distinct CDR3 sequences; 35% to 45% occur once, and the top ten carry 4%.

The source of this sequence is a young woman in good health. The sequencing input was blood. The chain recombines TRBV27 with TRBJ2-7, with TRBD2 matching 9 bases. DNA for the CDR3: TGTGCCAGCGGCAAGGAGGCGGGAGGGAGCGAACAGTACTTC. As protein: CASGKEAGGSEQYF.